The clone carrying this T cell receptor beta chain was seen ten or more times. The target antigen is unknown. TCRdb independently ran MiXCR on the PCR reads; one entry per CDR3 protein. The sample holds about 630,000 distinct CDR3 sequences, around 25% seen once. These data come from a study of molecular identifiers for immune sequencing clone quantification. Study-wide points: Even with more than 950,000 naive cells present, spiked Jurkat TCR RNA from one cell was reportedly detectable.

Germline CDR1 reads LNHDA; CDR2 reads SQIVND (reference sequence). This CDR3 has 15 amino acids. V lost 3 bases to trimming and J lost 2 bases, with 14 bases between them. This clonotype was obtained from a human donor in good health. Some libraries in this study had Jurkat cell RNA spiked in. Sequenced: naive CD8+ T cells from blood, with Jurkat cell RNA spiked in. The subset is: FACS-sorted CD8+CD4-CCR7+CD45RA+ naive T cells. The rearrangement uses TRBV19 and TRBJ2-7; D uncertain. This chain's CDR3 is CASSISAADPYEQYF. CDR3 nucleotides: TGTGCCAGTAGTATTTCCGCAGCCGACCCCTACGAGCAGTACTTC.